This T cell receptor (beta chain) was sequenced for a study of T cells in Graves' hyperthyroidism and ophthalmopathy. Germline CDR1 MNHNS, CDR2 SASEGT. The CDR3 is made up of 15 amino acids. Trimming at V came to 3 bases and at J to 4 bases, leaving 6 bases not matched to a gene. The TCR beta CDR3 regions underwent amplification using RNA transcripts as the source. The HTBI set primed first-round TCR CDR3 RT-PCR. A single record per CDR3 protein comes from TCRdb applying MiXCR to the multiplex PCR reads. The table lists nearly 600,000 distinct CDR3 sequences, approximately 15% of them singletons. The receptor was isolated from a young woman with Graves' hyperthyroidism that later progressed to Graves' ophthalmopathy. This chain uses TRBV6-1 with TRBJ2-7, with 10 bases matching TRBD1. The sample consisted of blood. The CDR3 DNA reads as TGTGCCAGCAGTGACGCGGGGACAGGGGAGTACGAGCAGTACTTC. Translated, it gives CASSDAGTGEYEQYF.